The 8 T cell receptor beta chains in this list originate from one sample, sequenced in a study of T cells in Graves' hyperthyroidism and ophthalmopathy. Amplification of TCR beta CDR3 regions used RNA as the template. The TCR CDR3 was amplified in a first-round RT-PCR using the HTBI primer set. TCRdb reanalysed the multiplex PCR reads using MiXCR and keeps one entry per CDR3 protein. The sample lists hundreds of thousands of distinct CDR3 sequences; less than 15% were seen once. The sample was blood. The receptors shown here come from a young woman with Graves' hyperthyroidism.

The sample holds a few counts of this clonotype. The chain recombines TRBV6-5 with TRBJ2-1, with TRBD1 as a possible D gene (6 bases). V lost 7 bases and J lost 6, with 13 bases in between. The CDR3 contains 13 residues. Germline V gives CDR1 MNHEY, CDR2 SVGAGI. DNA of the CDR3: TGTGCCAGCACTCCGTGGGGGCCCAATGAGCAGTTCTTC. Its protein product is CASTPWGPNEQFF.

This clonotype turned up a few times. The genes are TRBV13 and TRBJ2-5; D possibly corresponds to TRBD1 (5 bases). V lost 1 base and J 4 bases, leaving 13 bases between the germline ends. There are 15 residues in the CDR3. CDR1 is PRHDT and CDR2 is FYEKMQ in the germline V gene (reference sequence). CDR3: CASSLDQGYSETQYF. CDR3 nucleotide sequence: TGTGCCAGCAGCTTAGACCAGGGCTACTCAGAGACCCAGTACTTC.

This clonotype was observed many times. In nucleotides, the CDR3 is TGCAGTGCTAGAACTAGCGGGCACGGGGAGACCCAGTACTTC. Translated: CSARTSGHGETQYF. The chain employs TRBV20-1 and TRBJ2-5; TRBD2 aligns across 9 bases. This CDR3 is 14 amino acids long. The ends lost 2 bases at V and 5 bases at J; junction bases unmatched: 6. Germline-derived CDR1 and CDR2 are DFQATT and SNEGSKA (reference sequence).

There are a few counts of this clonotype. The CDR3 DNA sequence: TGTGCCAGCAGCTTAGTGGGGACTAGCGGGGGAGTTGTGCAGTTCTTC. Residues: CASSLVGTSGGVVQFF. The rearrangement uses TRBV11-3 and TRBJ2-1, with 14 bases matching TRBD2. The V gene end was trimmed by 1 base and the J gene end by 12 bases; junction bases not matched to a gene: 8. The CDR3 loop spans 16 amino acids. Germline CDR1 reads SGHNT; CDR2 reads YENEEA.

This clonotype was observed many times. This chain's CDR3 is CASSLTGTGETEAFF. The CDR3 DNA is TGCGCCAGCAGCTTGACCGGGACAGGGGAAACTGAAGCTTTCTTT. The genes are TRBV5-1 and TRBJ1-1; 10 bases agree with TRBD1. Germline V gene sequence: CDR1 SGHRS, CDR2 YFSETQ. The CDR3 covers 15 residues. With 1 base clipped from V and 5 bases from J, the junction kept 5 bases outside the gene matches.

The table lists this clonotype with many counts. V and J are TRBV15 and TRBJ1-4; D perhaps matches TRBD1 (5 bases). V lost 0 bases, J lost 0 bases, and 5 bases lay in between. Germline values: CDR1 LNHNV, CDR2 YYDKDF (reference sequence). The CDR3 contains 15 residues. The DNA for the CDR3 is TGTGCCACCAGCAGAGAGGGGGCAACTAATGAAAAACTGTTTTTT. It codes for CATSREGATNEKLFF.

In this sample, this clonotype turned up many times. V usage is TRBV2 and J usage is TRBJ2-2; 7 nucleotides line up with TRBD2. CDR1 and CDR2 (germline): SNHLY, FYNNEI. CDR3 size: 14 residues. The junction had 5 bases not matched to a gene; V was cut back by 4 bases and J by 6 bases. The CDR3 nucleotides read TGTGCCAGCAGTGTGAGCGGGGCACCCGGGGAGCTGTTTTTT. This translates into CASSVSGAPGELFF.

Points on this clonotype: A read error may explain this, as a much larger clone is one base away. CDR3 residues: CASSLGQGPNYCYTF. The CDR3 bases are TGTGCCAGCAGCTTAGGCCAGGGGCCTAACTATTGCTACACCTTC. The V gene is TRBV7-9, the J gene TRBJ1-2, with D tentatively TRBD1 (6 bases). CDR3 length equals 15 residues. Germline CDR1 SEHNR, CDR2 FQNEAQ (reference sequence).